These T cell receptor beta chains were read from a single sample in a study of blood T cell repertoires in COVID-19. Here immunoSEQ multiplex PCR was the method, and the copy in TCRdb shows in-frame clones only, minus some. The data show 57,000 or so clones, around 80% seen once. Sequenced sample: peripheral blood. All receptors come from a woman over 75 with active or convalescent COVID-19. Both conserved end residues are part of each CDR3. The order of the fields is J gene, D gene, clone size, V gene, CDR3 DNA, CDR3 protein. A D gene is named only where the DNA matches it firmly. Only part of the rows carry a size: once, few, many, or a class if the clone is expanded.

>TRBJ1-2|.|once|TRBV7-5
TGTGTCAGAAGTTTCCAAGGGGGCAGGAACTATGGCTACACCTTC
CVRSFQGGRNYGYTF
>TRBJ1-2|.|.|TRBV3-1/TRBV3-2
TGTGCCAGCAGCCAAGAACAGGGTTATGGCTACACCTTC
CASSQEQGYGYTF
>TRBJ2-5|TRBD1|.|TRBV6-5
TGTGCCAGCAGAAGGGGACAGGGCGGCGAGACCCAGTACTTC
CASRRGQGGETQYF
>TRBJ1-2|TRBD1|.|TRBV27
TGTGCCAGCAGTTTAGGACAGGTGGAACTGGGGGGCTACACCTTC
CASSLGQVELGGYTF
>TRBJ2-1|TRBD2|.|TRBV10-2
TGCGCCAGCAGTGTTCAGAGCGGGGGGGACAATGAGCAGTTCTTC
CASSVQSGGDNEQFF
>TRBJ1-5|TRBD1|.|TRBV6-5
TGTGCCAGCAGTTCCCAGGGGGATCGGCCCCAGCATTTT
CASSSQGDRPQHF
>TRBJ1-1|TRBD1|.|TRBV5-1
TGCGCCAGCAGCTTAACAGGGGACCCGGTGAACACTGAAGCTTTCTTT
CASSLTGDPVNTEAFF
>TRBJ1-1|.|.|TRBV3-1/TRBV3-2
TGTGCCAGCAGCCCCGGGGGATACACTGAAGCTTTCTTT
CASSPGGYTEAFF
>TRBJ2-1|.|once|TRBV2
TGTGCCAGCAGTCCAACGGGGGACTCCTACAATGAGCAGTTCTTC
CASSPTGDSYNEQFF
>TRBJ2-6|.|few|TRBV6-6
TGTGCCAGCGACAGCTCTGGGGCCAACGTCCTGACTTTC
CASDSSGANVLTF
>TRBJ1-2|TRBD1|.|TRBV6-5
TGTGCCAGCAGTACAGGACAGGGTTCAAGTGGCTACACCTTC
CASSTGQGSSGYTF
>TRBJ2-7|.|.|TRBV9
TGTGCCAGCAGCCCGAGCCCCTACTACGAGCAGTACTTC
CASSPSPYYEQYF
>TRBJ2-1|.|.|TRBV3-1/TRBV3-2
TGTGCCAGCAGCCAAATATTCAATGAGCAGTTCTTC
CASSQIFNEQFF
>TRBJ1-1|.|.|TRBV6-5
TGTGCCAGCACCGGGGTTGGGGTTGACACTGAAGCTTTCTTT
CASTGVGVDTEAFF
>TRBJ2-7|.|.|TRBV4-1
TGCGCCAGCAGCCAAAGGGAAAGGGGTCCCTACGAGCAGTACTTC
CASSQRERGPYEQYF
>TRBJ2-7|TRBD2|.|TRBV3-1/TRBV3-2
TGTGCCAGCAGCCGAAGCGGGGGCCGCTCCGAGCAGTACTTC
CASSRSGGRSEQYF
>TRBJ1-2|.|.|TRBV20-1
TGCAGTGCTAGAGATTTCAGTGGCTACACCTTC
CSARDFSGYTF
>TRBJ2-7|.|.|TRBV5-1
TGCGCCAGCAGCTGGGGGACGGGGGCCTACGAGCAGTACTTC
CASSWGTGAYEQYF
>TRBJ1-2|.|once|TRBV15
TGTGCCACCAGCAGAGATGGAGCGGGCTATGGCTACACCTTC
CATSRDGAGYGYTF
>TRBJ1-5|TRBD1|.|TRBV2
TGTGCCAGCGGTCGGACAGGGAACAATCAGCCCCAGCATTTT
CASGRTGNNQPQHF
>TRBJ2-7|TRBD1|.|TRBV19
TGTGCCAGCGGACCGACAGGGACCCTTTTGGAGCAGTACTTC
CASGPTGTLLEQYF
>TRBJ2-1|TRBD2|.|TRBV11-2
TGTGCCAGCAGCTTGAGCGGGGCGTACAATGAGCAGTTCTTC
CASSLSGAYNEQFF
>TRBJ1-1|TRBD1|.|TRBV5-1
TGCGCCAGCAGCCACCGGACAGGGCCGAACACTGAAGCTTTCTTT
CASSHRTGPNTEAFF
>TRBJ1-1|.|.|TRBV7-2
TGTGCCAGCAGTAAGGCGGGGGTCACTGAAGCTTTCTTT
CASSKAGVTEAFF
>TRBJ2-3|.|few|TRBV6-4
TGTGCCAGCAAACACGGGGATACGCAGTATTTT
CASKHGDTQYF
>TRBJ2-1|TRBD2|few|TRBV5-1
TGCGCCAGCAGGGTCGGGACTAACAATGAGCAGTTCTTC
CASRVGTNNEQFF
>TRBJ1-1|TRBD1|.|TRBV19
TGTGCCAGTACCTCCACAGGGGGTTTCGCTGAAGCTTTCTTT
CASTSTGGFAEAFF
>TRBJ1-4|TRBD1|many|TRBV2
TGTGCCAGCGCGAGGGACAGGGGTTTTAATGAAAAACTGTTTTTT
CASARDRGFNEKLFF
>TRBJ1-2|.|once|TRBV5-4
TGTGCCAGCAGCTTGAGACAGAACTATGGCTACACCTTC
CASSLRQNYGYTF
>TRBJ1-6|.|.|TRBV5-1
TGCGCCAGCCGGGTTCTTGGGGGCCATTCACCCCTCCACTTT
CASRVLGGHSPLHF